This TCR beta chain was documented in a study of blood T cell repertoires in COVID-19. About the study: There were acute and convalescent COVID-19 samples, and they came from the United States, Italy and Spain. T cells, B-cell-depleted T cells, or PBMCs provided the cDNA or gDNA that served as material.

Trimming stripped 5 bases from V and 3 bases from J, with 8 bases between. The CDR3 covers 13 residues. Per the germline V gene, CDR1 is SGHRS and CDR2 is YFSETQ. The assay was immunoSEQ multiplex PCR, and TCRdb's table has in-frame clones only and misses some. The table includes about 130,000 clones, 90% detected once. This sequence joins TRBV5-1 and TRBJ2-2; D might be TRBD2 (6 bases). The receptor comes from a man aged 45-65 years with active COVID-19. The sequencing sample was made of peripheral blood. CDR3 residues: CASRGGDTGELFF. CDR3 bases: TGCGCCAGCAGGGGGGGTGACACCGGGGAGCTGTTTTTT.